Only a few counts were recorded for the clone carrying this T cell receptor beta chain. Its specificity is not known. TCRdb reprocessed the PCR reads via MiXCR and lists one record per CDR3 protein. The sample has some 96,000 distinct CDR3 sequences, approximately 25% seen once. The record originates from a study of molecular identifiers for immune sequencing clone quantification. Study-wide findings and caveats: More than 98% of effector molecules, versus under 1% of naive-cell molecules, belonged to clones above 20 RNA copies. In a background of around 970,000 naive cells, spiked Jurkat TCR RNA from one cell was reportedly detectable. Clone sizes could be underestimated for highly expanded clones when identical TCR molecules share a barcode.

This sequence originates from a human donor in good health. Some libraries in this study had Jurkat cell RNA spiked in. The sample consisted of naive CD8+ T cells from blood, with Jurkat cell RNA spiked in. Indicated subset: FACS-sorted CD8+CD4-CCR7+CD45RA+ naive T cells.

CDR3 nucleotides: TGTGCCAGCAGCTTAGAAACAGGGGAAGAGACCCAGTACTTC. Translating it yields CASSLETGEETQYF. The chain employs TRBV7-9 and TRBJ2-5, with TRBD1 identical over 7 bases. Germline V gives CDR1 SEHNR, CDR2 FQNEAQ (reference sequence). The CDR3 covers 14 residues. The V gene end was trimmed by 1 base and the J gene end by 3 bases; junction bases not matched to a gene: 2.